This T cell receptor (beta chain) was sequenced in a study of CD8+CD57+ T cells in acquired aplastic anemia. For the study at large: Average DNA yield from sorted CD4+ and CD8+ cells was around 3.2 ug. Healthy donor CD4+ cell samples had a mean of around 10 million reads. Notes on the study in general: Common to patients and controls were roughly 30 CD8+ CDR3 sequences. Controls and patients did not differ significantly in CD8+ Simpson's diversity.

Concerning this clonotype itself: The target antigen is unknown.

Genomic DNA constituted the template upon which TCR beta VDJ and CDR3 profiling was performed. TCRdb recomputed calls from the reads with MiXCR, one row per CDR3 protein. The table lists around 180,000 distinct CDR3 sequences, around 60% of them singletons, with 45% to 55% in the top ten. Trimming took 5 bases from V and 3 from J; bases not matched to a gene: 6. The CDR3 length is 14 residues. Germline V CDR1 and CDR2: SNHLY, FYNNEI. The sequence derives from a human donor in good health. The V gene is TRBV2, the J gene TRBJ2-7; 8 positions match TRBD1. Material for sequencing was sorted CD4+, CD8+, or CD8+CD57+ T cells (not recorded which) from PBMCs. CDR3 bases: TGTGCCAGCAGTCATAGGACAGGGATCTACGAGCAGTACTTC. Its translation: CASSHRTGIYEQYF.